One sample yielded the 20 T cell receptor beta chains listed below, sequenced in a study of blood T cell repertoires in COVID-19. This table comes from immunoSEQ multiplex PCR, and its TCRdb copy is limited to in-frame clones, with some not included. Of 180,000 or so clones in the sample, about 87% were seen once. Input material: peripheral blood. The source of these receptors is a man younger than 35 with active or convalescent COVID-19.

The chain has TRBV7-2 and TRBJ2-1; 8 bases fit TRBD1. The V gene end was trimmed by 3 bases and the J gene end by 14 bases; junction bases not matched to a gene: 12. CDR3 length: 14 residues. Germline CDR1 and CDR2: SGHTA and FQGNSA. The CDR3 DNA reads TGTGCCAGCAGCTTTCCAGGGGGCTATTTGAAGGAGTTCTTC. Its protein product is CASSFPGGYLKEFF.

The V and J genes are TRBV2 and TRBJ2-3; possibly TRBD1 for D (5 bases). In germline, CDR1 is SNHLY, CDR2 FYNNEI. The CDR3 totals 12 residues. V dropped 11 bases and J dropped 5 bases, with 14 bases sitting between them. For the CDR3, the DNA is TGTGCCGCCGGGCCTCAGGGAGATACGCAGTATTTT. Translating it yields CAAGPQGDTQYF. Full variable domain (rest looked up from reference TRBV2 and TRBJ2-3): EPEVTQTPSHQVTQMGQEVILRCVPISNHLYFYWYRQILGQKVEFLVSFYNNEISEKSEIFDDQFSVERPDGSNFTLKIRSTKLEDSAMYFCAAGPQGDTQYFGPGTRLTVL.

This clone was detected only a few times. This CDR3 is also generated by other DNA sequences in the sample. V gene TRBV10-3 combines with J gene TRBJ1-1, with D maybe TRBD1 (6 bases). The V gene's germline CDR1 is ENHRY and CDR2 SYGVKD. V lost 4 bases and J 1 base, leaving 7 bases between the germline ends. CDR3 length: 13 residues. CDR3 amino acids: CAISVQGNTEAFF. The CDR3 DNA sequence: TGTGCCATCAGTGTACAGGGGAACACTGAAGCTTTCTTT.

The genes are TRBV19 and TRBJ2-1; D remains ambiguous. The CDR3 sequence is 12 residues long. V lost 7 bases and J lost 5, with 9 bases in between. Germline V gives CDR1 LNHDA, CDR2 SQIVND (reference sequence). The CDR3 spells CASKSQDNEQFF. The CDR3 region has the DNA TGTGCCAGTAAGTCCCAGGACAATGAGCAGTTCTTC.

The V gene is TRBV5-1, the J gene TRBJ2-1; no firm D call. The CDR3 spans 14 residues. Trimming left V 0 bases short and J 5 bases short, with 9 bases between. Germline V gene sequence: CDR1 SGHRS, CDR2 YFSETQ. The CDR3 region is CASSLVLRDNEQFF. The CDR3 DNA reads as TGCGCCAGCAGCTTGGTTTTACGGGACAATGAGCAGTTCTTC.

This chain links TRBV24-1 with TRBJ2-2; 11 bases match TRBD1. The CDR3 is 17 residues long. The V and J ends lost 7 bases and 6 bases, in that order; junction bases with no gene match: 12. CDR1 is KGHDR, CDR2 SFDVKD, per germline. The CDR3 spells CATSHQLGQGAPGELFF. CDR3 sequence (DNA): TGTGCCACCAGCCACCAACTAGGACAGGGGGCGCCCGGGGAGCTGTTTTTT.

CDR3 protein: CASSPPGTDTQYF. CDR3 DNA: TGTGCCAGCAGTCCCCCGGGCACAGATACGCAGTATTTT. The chain recombines TRBV6-5 with TRBJ2-3; no clear D. Germline V CDR1 and CDR2: MNHEY, SVGAGI. This CDR3 is built from 13 residues. V shed 5 bases and J shed 1 base, with 7 bases lying between them.

J is TRBJ2-1 and V is TRBV4-2; D is perhaps TRBD2 (6 bases). The CDR3 covers 15 residues. V was trimmed by 1 base and J by 3 bases, leaving 10 bases between them. Germline values: CDR1 LGHNA, CDR2 YNFKEQ. The CDR3 DNA reads as TGTGCCAGCAGCCAAGGATGGGGGGACTACAATGAGCAGTTCTTC. It encodes CASSQGWGDYNEQFF.

Points on this clone: Just one base apart from a much larger clone, this may be a read error. Other DNA sequences in the sample encode the same CDR3. The rearrangement joins TRBV4-1 to TRBJ1-1; D possibly corresponds to TRBD1 (5 bases). Trimming shortened V by 4 bases and J by 2 bases, and 11 bases separated the two germline ends. CDR1 and CDR2 (germline): MGHRA, YSYEKL. CDR3 length equals 14 residues. The CDR3 bases are TGCGCCAGCAGCCTCAGGGCACTAAACACTGAAGCTTTCTTT. This codes for CASSLRALNTEAFF.

This chain connects TRBV7-6 to TRBJ2-1; no firm D call. The germline gives CDR1 SGHVS, CDR2 FNYEAQ. V lost 3 bases, J lost 1 base, and 10 bases lay in between. The CDR3 totals 15 residues. This CDR3 is CASSFQTGSYNEQFF. CDR3 sequence (DNA): TGTGCCAGCAGCTTCCAGACTGGTTCCTACAATGAGCAGTTCTTC.

The rearrangement links TRBV3-1 (or the pseudogene TRBV3-2) to TRBJ2-1; 11 bases line up with TRBD1. The CDR3 totals 19 residues. Germline assignment: CDR1 LGHDT and CDR2 YNNKEL (reference sequence). V trimming: 3 bases; J trimming: 2 bases; junction bases outside the gene matches: 12. CDR3 protein: CASSHPGQGAWGPYNEQFF. Written as DNA, the CDR3 is TGTGCCAGCAGCCATCCCGGACAGGGGGCATGGGGCCCCTACAATGAGCAGTTCTTC.

This clone was detected only once. V is TRBV11-2 and J is TRBJ2-7; D is possibly TRBD1 (6 bases). Germline V gene sequence: CDR1 SGHAT, CDR2 FQNNGV. This CDR3 is 13 amino acids long. Trimming removed 1 base at V and 2 bases at J, with 6 bases between. The CDR3 coding sequence is TGTGCCAGCAGCTTAGGGGGGCCCTACGAGCAGTACTTC. Amino acids: CASSLGGPYEQYF. Using reference TRBV11-2 and TRBJ2-7 for the parts outside the CDR3, the full variable domain is EAGVAQSPRYKIIEKRQSVAFWCNPISGHATLYWYQQILGQGPKLLIQFQNNGVVDDSQLPKDRFSAERLKGVDSTLKIQPAKLEDSAVYLCASSLGGPYEQYFGPGTRLTVT.

The chain combines TRBV5-5 with TRBJ1-2, with 11 nucleotides matching TRBD1. The CDR3 is 14 amino acids. Germline assignment: CDR1 SGHKS and CDR2 YYEKEE (reference sequence). The V gene end was trimmed by 5 bases and the J gene end by 8 bases; junction bases not matched to a gene: 8. The CDR3 reads CASSLWTGGSGYTF. Here the CDR3 DNA reads TGTGCCAGCAGTTTGTGGACAGGGGGCAGCGGCTACACCTTC. The variable domain in full, with the rest retrieved from reference TRBV5-5 and TRBJ1-2, is DAGVTQSPTHLIKTRGQQVTLRCSPISGHKSVSWYQQVLGQGPQFIFQYYEKEERGRGNFPDRFSARQFPNYSSELNVNALLLGDSALYLCASSLWTGGSGYTFGSGTRLTVV.

This rearrangement joins TRBV5-1 to TRBJ1-3; D perhaps matches TRBD1 (6 bases). Per the germline V gene, CDR1 is SGHRS and CDR2 is YFSETQ. Trimming cost V 3 bases and J 0 bases, with 19 bases left between them. The CDR3 consists of 18 residues. CDR3 sequence reads: CASSSGERLKVSGNTIYF. The CDR3 nucleotides are TGCGCCAGCAGCTCAGGGGAACGTCTTAAAGTCTCTGGAAACACCATATATTTT.

The chain combines TRBV18 with TRBJ1-3; no definite D call. The CDR3 has 16 amino acids. V was shortened by 0 bases and J by 2 bases, with 11 bases between the two germline ends. The V gene's germline CDR1 is KGHSH and CDR2 LQKENI. The CDR3 loop reads CASSPPSLGAGNTIYF. The CDR3 nucleotides read TGTGCCAGCTCACCACCGTCACTCGGGGCTGGAAACACCATATATTTT.

The chain employs TRBV20-1 and TRBJ1-1; a possible D gene is TRBD1 (5 bases). V shed 3 bases and J shed 2 bases, with 13 bases lying between them. Germline CDR1 is DFQATT and CDR2 is SNEGSKA (reference sequence). The CDR3 runs to 14 residues. The CDR3 DNA follows: TGCAGTGCTAGTTACCGGGACTTCAACACTGAAGCTTTCTTT. Translated: CSASYRDFNTEAFF.

V gene TRBV18 combines with J gene TRBJ1-1; 8 bases map to TRBD1. The germline V gene has CDR1 KGHSH and CDR2 LQKENI. The junction had 6 bases not matched to a gene; V was cut back by 3 bases and J by 12 bases. This CDR3 has 12 residues. DNA of the CDR3: TGTGCCAGCTCACCCTACGACAGGGGATCTTTCTTT. This gives the protein CASSPYDRGSFF. The full variable domain, completed using reference TRBV18 and TRBJ1-1, is NAGVMQNPRHLVRRRGQEARLRCSPMKGHSHVYWYRQLPEEGLKFMVYLQKENIIDESGMPKERFSAEFPKEGPSILRIQQVVRGDSAAYFCASSPYDRGSFFGQGTRLTVV.

This chain uses TRBV7-9 with TRBJ2-3, with D tentatively TRBD2 (6 bases). CDR1 and CDR2 from the germline V gene are SEHNR and FQNEAQ (reference sequence). The CDR3 contains 12 residues. V was clipped by 5 bases and J by 8 bases, with 11 bases between them. The chain's CDR3 is CASSKDGSTQYF. The CDR3 nucleotides are TGTGCCAGCAGCAAGGACGGGAGTACGCAGTATTTT.

The V gene is TRBV11-2, the J gene TRBJ1-1, with D perhaps matching TRBD1 (6 bases). The CDR3 extends over 19 amino acids. Germline V lookup: CDR1 SGHAT, CDR2 FQNNGV. V lost 7 bases and J 3 bases, leaving 30 bases between the germline ends. The CDR3 reads CASTVTSFGGLLEDTEAFF. The CDR3 region has the DNA TGTGCCAGCACCGTAACGAGTTTCGGGGGGCTCCTAGAGGACACTGAAGCTTTCTTT.

This chain links TRBV4-1 with TRBJ1-1; 8 nucleotides match TRBD1. CDR3 length equals 15 residues. V shed 1 base, J shed 6 bases, and the junction held 7 bases outside the gene matches. Germline V CDR1 and CDR2: MGHRA, YSYEKL. CDR3 loop: CASSQGRTGRSEAFF. The CDR3 DNA is TGCGCCAGCAGCCAAGGTCGGACAGGGCGGTCTGAAGCTTTCTTT.